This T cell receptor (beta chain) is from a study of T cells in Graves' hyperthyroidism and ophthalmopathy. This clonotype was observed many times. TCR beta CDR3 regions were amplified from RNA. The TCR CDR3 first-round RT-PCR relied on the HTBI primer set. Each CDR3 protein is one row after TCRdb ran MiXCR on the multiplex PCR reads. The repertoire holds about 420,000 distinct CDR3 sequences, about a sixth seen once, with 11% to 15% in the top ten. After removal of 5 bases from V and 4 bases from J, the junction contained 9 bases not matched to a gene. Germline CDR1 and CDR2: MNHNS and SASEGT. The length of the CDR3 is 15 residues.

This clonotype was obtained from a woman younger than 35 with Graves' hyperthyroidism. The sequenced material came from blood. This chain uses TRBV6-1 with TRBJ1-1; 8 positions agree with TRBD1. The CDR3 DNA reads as TGTGCCAGCAGTTCAACCACAGGGGGAGGCACTGAAGCTTTCTTT. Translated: CASSSTTGGGTEAFF.